The clone carrying this T cell receptor beta chain was detected only once. The entry originates in a study of shared T cell receptors in the human thymus. Repertoires were generated with immunoSEQ multiplex PCR, while TCRdb's copy carries only in-frame clones and drops some. The sample gives hundreds of thousands of clones, around 89% of which show up once; 0.0095% to 0.012% is in the top ten. The CDR3 loop spans 16 amino acids. V lost 0 bases, J lost 4 bases, and 3 bases stayed unmatched. Germline values: CDR1 LGHNA, CDR2 YSLEER. The data also belong to a second study, concerning human thymus T cells. From that report: Congenital heart defects were the reason for the corrective surgery that the donors, healthy Finnish infants, were having. Obtained as resections during corrective heart surgery, the thymus tissue was then studied. Thymic and blood repertoires appeared to carry a bias in their V and J gene usage. A high degree of thymic repertoire overlap among unrelated individuals was reported in related research.

The TCR originated in a boy under two years old with a congenital heart defect. The sample taken for sequencing was thymocytes. The chain combines TRBV4-3 with TRBJ2-3, with 11 bases aligning to TRBD2. CDR3 protein: CASSQEGSGGADTQYF. Written as DNA, the CDR3 is TGCGCCAGCAGCCAAGAAGGTAGCGGGGGGGCAGATACGCAGTATTTT.